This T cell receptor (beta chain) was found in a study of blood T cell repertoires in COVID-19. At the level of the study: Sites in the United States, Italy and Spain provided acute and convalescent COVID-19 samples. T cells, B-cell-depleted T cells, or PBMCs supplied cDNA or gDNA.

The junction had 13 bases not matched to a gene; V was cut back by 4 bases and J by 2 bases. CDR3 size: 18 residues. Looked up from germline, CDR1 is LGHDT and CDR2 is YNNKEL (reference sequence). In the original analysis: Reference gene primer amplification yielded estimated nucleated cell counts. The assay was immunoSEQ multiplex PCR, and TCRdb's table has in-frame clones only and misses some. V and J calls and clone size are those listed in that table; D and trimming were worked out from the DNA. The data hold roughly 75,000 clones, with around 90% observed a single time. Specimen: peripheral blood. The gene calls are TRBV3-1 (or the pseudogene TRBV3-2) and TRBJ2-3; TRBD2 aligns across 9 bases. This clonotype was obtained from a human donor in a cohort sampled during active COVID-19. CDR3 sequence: CASSPGSGGTTFTDTQYF. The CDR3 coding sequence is TGTGCCAGCAGCCCGGGAAGCGGGGGGACGACCTTCACAGATACGCAGTATTTT.